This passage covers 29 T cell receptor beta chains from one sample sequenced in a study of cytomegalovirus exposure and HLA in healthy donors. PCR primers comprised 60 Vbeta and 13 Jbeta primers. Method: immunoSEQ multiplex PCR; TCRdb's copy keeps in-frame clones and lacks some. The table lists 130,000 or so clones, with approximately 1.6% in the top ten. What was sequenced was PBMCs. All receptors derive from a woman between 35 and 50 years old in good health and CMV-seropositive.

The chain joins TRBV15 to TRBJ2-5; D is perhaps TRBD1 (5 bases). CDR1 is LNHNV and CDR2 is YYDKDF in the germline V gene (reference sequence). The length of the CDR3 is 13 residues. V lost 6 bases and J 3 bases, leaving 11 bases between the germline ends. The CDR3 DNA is TGTGCCACCAGTAGGGGCAGGGAAGAGACCCAGTACTTC. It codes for CATSRGREETQYF.

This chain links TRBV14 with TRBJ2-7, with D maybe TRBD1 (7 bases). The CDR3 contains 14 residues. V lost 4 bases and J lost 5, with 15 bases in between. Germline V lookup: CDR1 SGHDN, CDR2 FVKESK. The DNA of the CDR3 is TGTGCCAGCAGCCTTCAGGGGGGATGGAACGAGCAGTACTTC. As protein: CASSLQGGWNEQYF.

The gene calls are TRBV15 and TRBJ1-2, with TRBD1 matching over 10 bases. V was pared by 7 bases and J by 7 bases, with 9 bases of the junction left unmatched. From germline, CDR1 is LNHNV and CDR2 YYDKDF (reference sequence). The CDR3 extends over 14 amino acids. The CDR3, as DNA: TGTGCCACCACCCCTGACAGGGGGCTTACTGGCTACACCTTC. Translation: CATTPDRGLTGYTF.

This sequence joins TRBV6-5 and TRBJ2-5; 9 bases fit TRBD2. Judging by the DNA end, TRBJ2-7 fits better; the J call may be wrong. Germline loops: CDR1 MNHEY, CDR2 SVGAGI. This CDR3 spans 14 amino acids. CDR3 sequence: CASSYRAGGSEQYF. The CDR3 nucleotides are TGTGCCAGCAGTTACCGGGCGGGAGGGAGCGAGCAGTACTTC.

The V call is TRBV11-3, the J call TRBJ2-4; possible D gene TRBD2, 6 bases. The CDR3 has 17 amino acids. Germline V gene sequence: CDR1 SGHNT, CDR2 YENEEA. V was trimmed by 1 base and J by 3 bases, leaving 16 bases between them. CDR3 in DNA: TGTGCCAGCAGCTTAGGAGGGGCAGGAGGGGACAAAAACATTCAGTACTTC. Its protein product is CASSLGGAGGDKNIQYF. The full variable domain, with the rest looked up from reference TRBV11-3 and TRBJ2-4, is EAGVVQSPRYKIIEKKQPVAFWCNPISGHNTLYWYLQNLGQGPELLIRYENEEAVDDSQLPKDRFSAERLKGVDSTLKIQPAELGDSAVYLCASSLGGAGGDKNIQYFGAGTRLSVL.

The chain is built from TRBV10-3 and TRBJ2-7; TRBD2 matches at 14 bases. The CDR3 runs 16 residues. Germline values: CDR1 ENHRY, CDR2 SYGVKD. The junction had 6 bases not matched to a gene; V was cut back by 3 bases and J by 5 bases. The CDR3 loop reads CAISDPGTSGSHEQYF. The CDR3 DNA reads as TGTGCCATCAGTGATCCCGGGACTAGCGGGAGCCACGAGCAGTACTTC.

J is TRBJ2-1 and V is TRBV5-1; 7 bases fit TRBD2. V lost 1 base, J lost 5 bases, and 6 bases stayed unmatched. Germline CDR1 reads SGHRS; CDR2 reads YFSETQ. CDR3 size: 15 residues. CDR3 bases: TGCGCCAGCAGCTTGAGGCTAGCGGACAACAATGAGCAGTTCTTC. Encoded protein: CASSLRLADNNEQFF.

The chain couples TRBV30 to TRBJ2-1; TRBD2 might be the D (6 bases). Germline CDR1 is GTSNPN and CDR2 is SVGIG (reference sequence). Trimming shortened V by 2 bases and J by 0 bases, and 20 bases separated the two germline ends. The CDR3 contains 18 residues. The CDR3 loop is CAWSTAPLALSSYNEQFF. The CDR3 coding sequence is TGTGCCTGGAGTACCGCGCCTCTAGCGCTCAGCTCCTACAATGAGCAGTTCTTC.

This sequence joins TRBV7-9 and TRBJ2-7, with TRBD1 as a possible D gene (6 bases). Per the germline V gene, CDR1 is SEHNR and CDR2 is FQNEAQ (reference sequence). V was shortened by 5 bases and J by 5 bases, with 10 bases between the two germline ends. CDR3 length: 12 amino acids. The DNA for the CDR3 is TGTGCCAGCAGCCAGGGGAGCAACGAGCAGTACTTC. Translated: CASSQGSNEQYF.

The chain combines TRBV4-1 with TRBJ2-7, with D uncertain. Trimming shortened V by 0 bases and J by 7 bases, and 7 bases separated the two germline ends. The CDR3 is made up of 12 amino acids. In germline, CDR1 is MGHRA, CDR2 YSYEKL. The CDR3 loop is CASSQDDGEQYF. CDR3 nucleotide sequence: TGCGCCAGCAGCCAAGATGACGGGGAGCAGTACTTC.

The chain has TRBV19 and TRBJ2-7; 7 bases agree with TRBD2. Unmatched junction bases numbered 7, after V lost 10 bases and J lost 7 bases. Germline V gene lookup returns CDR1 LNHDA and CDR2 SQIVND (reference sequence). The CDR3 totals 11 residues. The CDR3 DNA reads TGTGCCACTTCGGGGGGATGGGAGCAGTACTTC. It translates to CATSGGWEQYF. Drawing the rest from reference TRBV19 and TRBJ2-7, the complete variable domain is DGGITQSPKYLFRKEGQNVTLSCEQNLNHDAMYWYRQDPGQGLRLIYYSQIVNDFQKGDIAEGYSVSREKKESFPLTVTSAQKNPTAFYLCATSGGWEQYFGPGTRLTVT.

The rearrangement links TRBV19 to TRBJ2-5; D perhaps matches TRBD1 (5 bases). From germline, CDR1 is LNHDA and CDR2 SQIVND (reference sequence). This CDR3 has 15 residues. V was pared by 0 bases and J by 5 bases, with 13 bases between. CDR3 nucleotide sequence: TGTGCCAGTAGTATAGACGCGGAGAGACAGGAGACCCAGTACTTC. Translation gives CASSIDAERQETQYF.

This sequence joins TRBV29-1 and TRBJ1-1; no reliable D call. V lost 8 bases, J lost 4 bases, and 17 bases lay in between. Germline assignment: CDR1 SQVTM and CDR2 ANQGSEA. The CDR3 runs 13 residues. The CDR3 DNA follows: TGCAGCTACTCACCGTCGGCAGGCACTGAAGCTTTCTTT. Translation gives CSYSPSAGTEAFF.

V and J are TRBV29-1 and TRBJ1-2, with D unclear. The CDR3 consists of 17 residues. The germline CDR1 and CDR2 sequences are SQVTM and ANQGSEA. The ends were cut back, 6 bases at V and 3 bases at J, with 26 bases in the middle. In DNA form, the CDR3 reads TGCAGCGTCCGTCGTCCGGCGGGAAAGATGACGGACTATGGCTACACCTTC. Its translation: CSVRRPAGKMTDYGYTF.

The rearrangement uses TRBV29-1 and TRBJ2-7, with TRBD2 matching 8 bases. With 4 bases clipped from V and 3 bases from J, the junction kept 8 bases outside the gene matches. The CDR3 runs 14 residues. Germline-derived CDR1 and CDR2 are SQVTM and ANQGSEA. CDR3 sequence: CSVAPGGGVYEQYF. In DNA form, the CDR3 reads TGCAGCGTTGCCCCGGGGGGGGGCGTCTACGAGCAGTACTTC.

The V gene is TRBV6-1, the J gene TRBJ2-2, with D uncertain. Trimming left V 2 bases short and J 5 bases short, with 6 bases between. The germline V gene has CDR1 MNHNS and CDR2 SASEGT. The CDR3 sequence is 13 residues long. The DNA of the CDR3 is TGTGCCAGCAGTGAAAGAGATACCGGGGAGCTGTTTTTT. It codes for CASSERDTGELFF.

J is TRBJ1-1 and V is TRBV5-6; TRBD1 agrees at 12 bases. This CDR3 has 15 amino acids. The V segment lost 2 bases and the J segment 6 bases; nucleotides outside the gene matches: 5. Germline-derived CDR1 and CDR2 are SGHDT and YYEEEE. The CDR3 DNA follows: TGTGCCAGCAGCTTAATGGGACAGGGGGCGTCTGAAGCTTTCTTT. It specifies CASSLMGQGASEAFF.

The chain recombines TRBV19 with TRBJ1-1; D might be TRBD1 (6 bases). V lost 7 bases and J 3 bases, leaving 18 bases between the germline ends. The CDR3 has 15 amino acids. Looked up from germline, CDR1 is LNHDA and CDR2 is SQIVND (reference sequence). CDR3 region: CASTSPGGADTEAFF. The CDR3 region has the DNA TGTGCCAGTACCTCTCCGGGGGGCGCGGACACTGAAGCTTTCTTT.

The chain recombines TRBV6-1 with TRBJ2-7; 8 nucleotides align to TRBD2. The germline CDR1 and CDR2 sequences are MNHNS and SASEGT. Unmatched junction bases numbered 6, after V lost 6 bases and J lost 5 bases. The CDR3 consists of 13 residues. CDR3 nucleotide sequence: TGTGCCAGCAGCTCCGAGACTAGCGACGAGCAGTACTTC. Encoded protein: CASSSETSDEQYF.

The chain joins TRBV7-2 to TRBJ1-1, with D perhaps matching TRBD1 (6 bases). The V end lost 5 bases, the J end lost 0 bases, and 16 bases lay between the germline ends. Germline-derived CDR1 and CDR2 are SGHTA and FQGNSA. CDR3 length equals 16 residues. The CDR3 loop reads CASSLDRGGLNTEAFF. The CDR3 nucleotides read TGTGCCAGCAGCCTAGATCGGGGGGGGCTGAACACTGAAGCTTTCTTT.

CDR3 bases: TGTGCCAGTAGTGAGACTTCTGGAAACACCATATATTTT. This gives the protein CASSETSGNTIYF. The V gene is TRBV19, the J gene TRBJ1-3, with D uncertain. The V end was cut by 5 bases, the J end by 1 base, with 6 bases between. CDR3 length equals 13 residues. In germline, CDR1 is LNHDA, CDR2 SQIVND (reference sequence).

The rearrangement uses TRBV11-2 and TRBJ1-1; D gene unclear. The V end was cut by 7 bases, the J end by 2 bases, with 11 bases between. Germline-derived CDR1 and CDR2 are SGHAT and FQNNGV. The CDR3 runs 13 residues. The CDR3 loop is CASTLQVNTEAFF. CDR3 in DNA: TGTGCCAGCACACTGCAGGTAAACACTGAAGCTTTCTTT.

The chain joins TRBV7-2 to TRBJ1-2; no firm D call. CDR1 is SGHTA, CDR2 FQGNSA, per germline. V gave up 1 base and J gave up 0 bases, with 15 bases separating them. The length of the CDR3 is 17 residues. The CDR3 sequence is CASSLDGVLNSNYGYTF. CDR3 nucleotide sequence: TGTGCCAGCAGCTTAGACGGAGTCCTGAACTCTAACTATGGCTACACCTTC.

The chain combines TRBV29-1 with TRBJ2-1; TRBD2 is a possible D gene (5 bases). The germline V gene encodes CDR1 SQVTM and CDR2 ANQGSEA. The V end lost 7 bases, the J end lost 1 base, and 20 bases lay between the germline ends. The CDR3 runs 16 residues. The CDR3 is CSAKERISVSYNEQFF. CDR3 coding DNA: TGCAGCGCCAAAGAGCGGATCTCCGTTTCCTACAATGAGCAGTTCTTC.

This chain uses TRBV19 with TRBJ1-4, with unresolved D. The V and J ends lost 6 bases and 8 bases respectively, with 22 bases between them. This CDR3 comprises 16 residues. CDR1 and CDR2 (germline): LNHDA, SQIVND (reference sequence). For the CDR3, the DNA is TGTGCCAGTAGCACAATTTTGGGCAGCTACTCAGAAAAACTGTTTTTT. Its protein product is CASSTILGSYSEKLFF. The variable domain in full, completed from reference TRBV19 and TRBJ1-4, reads DGGITQSPKYLFRKEGQNVTLSCEQNLNHDAMYWYRQDPGQGLRLIYYSQIVNDFQKGDIAEGYSVSREKKESFPLTVTSAQKNPTAFYLCASSTILGSYSEKLFFGSGTQLSVL.

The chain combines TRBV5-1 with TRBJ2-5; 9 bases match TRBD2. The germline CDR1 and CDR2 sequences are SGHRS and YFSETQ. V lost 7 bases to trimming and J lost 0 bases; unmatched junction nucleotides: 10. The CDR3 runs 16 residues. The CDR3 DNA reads TGCGCCAGCCAAGCGAGGGCTAGCGGGAACCAAGAGACCCAGTACTTC. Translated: CASQARASGNQETQYF. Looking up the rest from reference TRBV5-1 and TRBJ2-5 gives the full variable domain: KAGVTQTPRYLIKTRGQQVTLSCSPISGHRSVSWYQQTPGQGLQFLFEYFSETQRNKGNFPGRFSGRQFSNSRSEMNVSTLELGDSALYLCASQARASGNQETQYFGPGTRLLVL.

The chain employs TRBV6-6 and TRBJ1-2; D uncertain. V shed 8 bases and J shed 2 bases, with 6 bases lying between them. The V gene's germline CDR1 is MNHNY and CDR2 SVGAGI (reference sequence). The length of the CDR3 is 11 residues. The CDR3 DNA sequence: TGTGCCAGCCACAGAAACTATGGCTACACCTTC. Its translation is CASHRNYGYTF.

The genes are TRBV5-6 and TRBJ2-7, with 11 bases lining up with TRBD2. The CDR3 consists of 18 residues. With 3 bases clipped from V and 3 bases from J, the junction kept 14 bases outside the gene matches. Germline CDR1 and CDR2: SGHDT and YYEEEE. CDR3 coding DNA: TGTGCCAGCAGCTACAGGGCGATGTTAGCGGGAGGGGTCTACGAGCAGTACTTC. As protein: CASSYRAMLAGGVYEQYF. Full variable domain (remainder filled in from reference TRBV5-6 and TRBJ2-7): DAGVTQSPTHLIKTRGQQVTLRCSPKSGHDTVSWYQQALGQGPQFIFQYYEEEERQRGNFPDRFSGHQFPNYSSELNVNALLLGDSALYLCASSYRAMLAGGVYEQYFGPGTRLTVT.

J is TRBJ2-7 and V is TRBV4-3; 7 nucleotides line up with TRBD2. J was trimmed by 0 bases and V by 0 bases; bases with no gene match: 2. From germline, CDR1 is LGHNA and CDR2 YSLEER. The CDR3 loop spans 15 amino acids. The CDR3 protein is CASSQDGGSSYEQYF. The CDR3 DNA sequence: TGCGCCAGCAGCCAAGACGGGGGGAGCTCCTACGAGCAGTACTTC.